This TCR beta chain was found in a study of blood T cell repertoires in COVID-19. The protocol was immunoSEQ multiplex PCR, while the TCRdb copy is restricted to in-frame clones and leaves out a portion. The sample shows about 300,000 clones, 80% to 90% of them seen only once. Per germline, CDR1 SGHRS and CDR2 YFSETQ. V gave up 4 bases and J gave up 2 bases, with 18 bases separating them. The length of the CDR3 is 16 residues. This TCR was sampled from a man aged 35 to 55 with acute or convalescent COVID-19. This chain connects TRBV5-1 to TRBJ1-1, with a weak D call TRBD1 (6 bases). The material sequenced was peripheral blood. The CDR3 is CASSRTAHGDNTEAFF. Here the CDR3 DNA reads TGCGCCAGCAGCCGGACAGCGCACGGAGACAACACTGAAGCTTTCTTT. The full variable domain, completed using reference TRBV5-1 and TRBJ1-1, is KAGVTQTPRYLIKTRGQQVTLSCSPISGHRSVSWYQQTPGQGLQFLFEYFSETQRNKGNFPGRFSGRQFSNSRSEMNVSTLELGDSALYLCASSRTAHGDNTEAFFGQGTRLTVV.